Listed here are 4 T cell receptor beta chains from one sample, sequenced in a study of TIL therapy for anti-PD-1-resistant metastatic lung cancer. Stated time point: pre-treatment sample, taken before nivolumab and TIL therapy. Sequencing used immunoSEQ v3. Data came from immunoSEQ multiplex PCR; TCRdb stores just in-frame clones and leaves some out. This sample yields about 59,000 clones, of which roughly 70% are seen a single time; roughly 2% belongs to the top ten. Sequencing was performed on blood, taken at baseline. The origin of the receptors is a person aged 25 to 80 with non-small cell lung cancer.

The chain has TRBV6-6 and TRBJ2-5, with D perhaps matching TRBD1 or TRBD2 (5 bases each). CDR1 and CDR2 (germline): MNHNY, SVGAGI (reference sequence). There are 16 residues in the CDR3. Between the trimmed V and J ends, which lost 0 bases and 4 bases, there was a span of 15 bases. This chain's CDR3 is CASSYSRSGGAETQYF. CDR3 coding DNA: TGTGCCAGCAGTTACTCGAGATCTGGGGGAGCAGAGACCCAGTACTTC.

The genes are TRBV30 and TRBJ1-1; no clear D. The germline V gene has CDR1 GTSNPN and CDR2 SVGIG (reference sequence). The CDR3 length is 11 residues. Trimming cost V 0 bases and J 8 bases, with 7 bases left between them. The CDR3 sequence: CAWSVNVEAFF. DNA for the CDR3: TGTGCCTGGAGTGTAAACGTCGAAGCTTTCTTT.

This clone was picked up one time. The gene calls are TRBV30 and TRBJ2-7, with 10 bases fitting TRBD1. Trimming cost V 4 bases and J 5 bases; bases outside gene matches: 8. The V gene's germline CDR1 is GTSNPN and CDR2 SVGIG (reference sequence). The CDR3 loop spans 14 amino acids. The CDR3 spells CAWIRDRGFNEQYF. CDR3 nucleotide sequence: TGTGCCTGGATTAGGGACAGGGGTTTCAACGAGCAGTACTTC.

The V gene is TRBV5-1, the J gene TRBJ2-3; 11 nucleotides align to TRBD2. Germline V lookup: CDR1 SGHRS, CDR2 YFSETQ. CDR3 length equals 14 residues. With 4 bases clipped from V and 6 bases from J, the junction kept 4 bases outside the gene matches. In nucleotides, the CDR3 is TGCGCCAGCAGCCCGAGACTAGCGGGGGATACGCAGTATTTT. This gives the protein CASSPRLAGDTQYF. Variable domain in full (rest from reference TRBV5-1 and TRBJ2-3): KAGVTQTPRYLIKTRGQQVTLSCSPISGHRSVSWYQQTPGQGLQFLFEYFSETQRNKGNFPGRFSGRQFSNSRSEMNVSTLELGDSALYLCASSPRLAGDTQYFGPGTRLTVL.